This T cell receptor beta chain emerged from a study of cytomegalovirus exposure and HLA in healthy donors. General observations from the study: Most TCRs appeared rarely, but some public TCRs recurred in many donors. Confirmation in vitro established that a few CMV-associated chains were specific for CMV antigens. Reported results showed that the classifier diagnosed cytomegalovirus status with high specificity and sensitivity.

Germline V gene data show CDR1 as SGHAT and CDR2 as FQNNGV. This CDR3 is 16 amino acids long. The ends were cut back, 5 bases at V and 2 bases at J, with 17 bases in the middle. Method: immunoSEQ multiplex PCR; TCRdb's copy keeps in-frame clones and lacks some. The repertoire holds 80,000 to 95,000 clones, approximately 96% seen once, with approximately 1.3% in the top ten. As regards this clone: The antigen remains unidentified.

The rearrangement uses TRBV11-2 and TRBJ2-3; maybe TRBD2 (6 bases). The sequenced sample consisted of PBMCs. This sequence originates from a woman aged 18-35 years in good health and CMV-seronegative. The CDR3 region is CASSPGSGGNTDTQYF. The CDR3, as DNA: TGTGCCAGCAGCCCAGGGAGCGGCGGGAACACAGATACGCAGTATTTT. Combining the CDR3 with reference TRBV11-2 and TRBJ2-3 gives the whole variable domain EAGVAQSPRYKIIEKRQSVAFWCNPISGHATLYWYQQILGQGPKLLIQFQNNGVVDDSQLPKDRFSAERLKGVDSTLKIQPAKLEDSAVYLCASSPGSGGNTDTQYFGPGTRLTVL.